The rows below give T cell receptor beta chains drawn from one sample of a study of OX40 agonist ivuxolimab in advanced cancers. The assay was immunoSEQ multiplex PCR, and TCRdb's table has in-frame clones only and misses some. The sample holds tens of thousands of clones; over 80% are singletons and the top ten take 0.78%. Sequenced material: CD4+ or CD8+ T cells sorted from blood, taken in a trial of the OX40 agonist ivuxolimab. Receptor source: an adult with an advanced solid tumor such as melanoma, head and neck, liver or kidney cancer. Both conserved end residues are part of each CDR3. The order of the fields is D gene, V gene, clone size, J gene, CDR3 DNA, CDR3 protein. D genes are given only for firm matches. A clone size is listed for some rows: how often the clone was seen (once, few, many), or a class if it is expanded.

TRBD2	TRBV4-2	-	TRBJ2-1	TGTGCCAGCAGCCAACCGCCGGGACTAGCGGACAATGAGCAGTTCTTC	CASSQPPGLADNEQFF
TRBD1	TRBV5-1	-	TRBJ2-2	TGCGCCAGCAGCTTGGGCGGGACAGGGGGAGTCACCGGGGAGCTGTTTTTT	CASSLGGTGGVTGELFF
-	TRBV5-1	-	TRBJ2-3	TGCGCCAGCAGCTTTGGAGATACGCAGTATTTT	CASSFGDTQYF
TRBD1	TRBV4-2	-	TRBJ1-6	TGTGCCAGCAGCCAAGGGGGACAGGACAATTCACCCCTCCACTTT	CASSQGGQDNSPLHF
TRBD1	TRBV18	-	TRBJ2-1	TGTGCCAGCTCACCGGAGGACAGGGCCGGTCAGTTCTTC	CASSPEDRAGQFF
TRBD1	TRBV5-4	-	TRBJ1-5	TGTGCCAGCAGCTTGGACAGGGGGAGCAATCAGCCCCAGCATTTT	CASSLDRGSNQPQHF
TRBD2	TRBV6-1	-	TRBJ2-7	TGTGCCAGCAGTGAGGGGACTATCCCCCTCTACGAGCAGTACTTC	CASSEGTIPLYEQYF
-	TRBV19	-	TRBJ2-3	TGTGCCACTCGCCCCCCCGGCGGGGTGGAGTATTTT	CATRPPGGVEYF
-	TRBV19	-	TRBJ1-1	TGTGCCAGTAAAACACCAGGGGTGGGTACTGAAGCTTTCTTT	CASKTPGVGTEAFF
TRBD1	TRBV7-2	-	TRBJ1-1	TGTGCCAGCAGCTCCTCTATTGGACAGGGAATTGAAGCTTTCTTT	CASSSSIGQGIEAFF
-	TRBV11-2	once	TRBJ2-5	TGTGCCAGCAGCTTAGTAGGGGCTATAGGAGAGACCCAGTACTTC	CASSLVGAIGETQYF
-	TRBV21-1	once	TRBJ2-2	TGTGCCAGCAGCAAATGGTTTGTGGGAGGACGGGGGACCGCGAACACCGGGGAGCTGTTTTTT	CASSKWFVGGRGTANTGELFF
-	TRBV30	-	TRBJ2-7	TGTGCCTGCCGAGGGTTAGCGACTCACGAGCAGTACTTC	CACRGLATHEQYF
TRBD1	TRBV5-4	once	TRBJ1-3	TGTGCCAGCAGCCAAGGGACAGCTCACGCTGGAAACACCATATATTTT	CASSQGTAHAGNTIYF
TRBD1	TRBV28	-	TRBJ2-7	TGTGCCAGCACAAGGGACAGCTCCTTCGGGCAGTACTTC	CASTRDSSFGQYF
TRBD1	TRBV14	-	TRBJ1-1	TGTGCCAGCAGCCTATGGACAGGGTCAGTGGCGACTGAAGCTTTCTTT	CASSLWTGSVATEAFF
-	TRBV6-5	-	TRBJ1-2	TGTGCCAGCAGTTCGGGGATGGGGACCACAGGCGGCTACACCTTC	CASSSGMGTTGGYTF
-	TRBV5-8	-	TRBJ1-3	TGTGCCAGCAGCTTGCCGACGGCGTCTGGAAACACCATATATTTT	CASSLPTASGNTIYF
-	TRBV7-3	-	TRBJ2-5	TGTGCCAGCAGCTTAGTCCAAAGGGAGACCCAGTACTTC	CASSLVQRETQYF
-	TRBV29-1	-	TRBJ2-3	TGCGCGGGCGGCACAGATACGCAGTATTTT	CAGGTDTQYF
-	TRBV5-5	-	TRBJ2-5	TGTGCCAGCAGCTTGGAGGACTTGTACCAAGAGACCCAGTACTTC	CASSLEDLYQETQYF
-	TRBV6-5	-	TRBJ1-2	TGTGCCAGCAGTTACTCAATCGGGAGGGCGGACGGCTACACCTTC	CASSYSIGRADGYTF
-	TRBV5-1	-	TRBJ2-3	TGCGCCAGCAGCTTGGAGGAGGGCACAGATACGCAGTATTTT	CASSLEEGTDTQYF
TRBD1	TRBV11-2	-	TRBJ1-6	TGTGCCAGCAGCTGGGACAGGGAAATTTCACCCCTCCACTTT	CASSWDREISPLHF
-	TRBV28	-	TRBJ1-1	TGTGCCAGCAGTTTGAGCAGGGCAGGAGATTCTGAAGCTTTCTTT	CASSLSRAGDSEAFF
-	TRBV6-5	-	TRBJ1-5	TGTGCCAGCGCGACGGGGGGCCTTCAGCCCCAGCATTTT	CASATGGLQPQHF
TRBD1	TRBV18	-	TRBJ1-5	TGTGCCAGCTCACCAGGGACAGGGGCAGATCAGCCCCAGCATTTT	CASSPGTGADQPQHF
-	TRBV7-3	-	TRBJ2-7	TGTGCCAGCAGCTTAGGGTCAGGGGTAGGCGAGCAGTACTTC	CASSLGSGVGEQYF
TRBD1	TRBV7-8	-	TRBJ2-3	TGTGCCAGCAGCGCCCCCGGGACAGGGATCGCAGATACGCAGTATTTT	CASSAPGTGIADTQYF
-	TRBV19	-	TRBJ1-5	TGTGCCAGTAGTGGCGGCAGCAATCAGCCCCAGCATTTT	CASSGGSNQPQHF
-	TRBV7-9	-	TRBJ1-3	TGTGCCAGCAGCTTACCAGGCTTCGGAAACACCATATATTTT	CASSLPGFGNTIYF
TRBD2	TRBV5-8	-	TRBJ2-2	TGTGCCAGCAGCCGAATATCTGGGGGGGCCGGGGAGCTGTTTTTT	CASSRISGGAGELFF
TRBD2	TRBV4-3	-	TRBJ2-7	TGCGCCAGCAGCCGGACTAGCGGGCCCTACGAGCAGTACTTC	CASSRTSGPYEQYF
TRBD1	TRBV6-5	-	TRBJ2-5	TGTGCCAGCAGTTCAACCCGGGACAGACCTTGGGAGACCCAGTACTTC	CASSSTRDRPWETQYF
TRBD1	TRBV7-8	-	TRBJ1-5	TGTGCCAGCAGCCAATCCGGACAGGGTAACAATCAGCCCCAGCATTTT	CASSQSGQGNNQPQHF
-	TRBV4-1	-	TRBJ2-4	TGCGCCAGCAGGGAGGGGGTAGCCAAAAACATTCAGTACTTC	CASREGVAKNIQYF
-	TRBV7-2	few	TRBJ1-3	TGTGCCAGCAGCTCGTTCAGGGGCTCTGGAAACACCATATATTTT	CASSSFRGSGNTIYF
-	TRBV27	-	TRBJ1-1	TGTGCCAGCAGTCCGCACACCCCTACGGTGAACACTGAAGCTTTCTTT	CASSPHTPTVNTEAFF
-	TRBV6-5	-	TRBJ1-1	TGTGCCAGTCAGATCCAGAACACTGAAGCTTTCTTT	CASQIQNTEAFF
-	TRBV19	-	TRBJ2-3	TGTGCCAGTAGTATTGGGACATTTAGCACAGATACGCAGTATTTT	CASSIGTFSTDTQYF
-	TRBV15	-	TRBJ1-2	TGTGCCACCAGCAGAGGTGAGGGAAGTTATGGCTACACCTTC	CATSRGEGSYGYTF
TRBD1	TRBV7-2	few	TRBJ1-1	TGTGCCAGCAGCCCTTGGACAGGGCTCATGAACACTGAAGCTTTCTTT	CASSPWTGLMNTEAFF